This is a list of T cell receptor beta chains from one sample in a study of blood T cell repertoires in COVID-19. Data came from immunoSEQ multiplex PCR; TCRdb stores just in-frame clones and leaves some out. The sample includes some 150,000 clones, about nine tenths of them seen just once. Material: peripheral blood. Receptors originate from a woman aged 70-85 years with acute or convalescent COVID-19. CDR3s include the opening cysteine and the closing phenylalanine or tryptophan. The D gene is left open where the match is weak. Clone size appears in some rows only: once, few, many, or a class for an expanded clone.

TRBD2	TRBV7-2	TRBJ2-1	.	TGTGCCAGCAGCAAAGCCGGGACTAGCGGGGGGGCGATGTACAATGAGCAGTTCTTC	CASSKAGTSGGAMYNEQFF
.	TRBV6-2/TRBV6-3	TRBJ2-1	.	TGTGCCAGCAGTTACTCGACCGGGAGCTCCTACAATGAGCAGTTCTTC	CASSYSTGSSYNEQFF
TRBD1	TRBV7-8	TRBJ1-4	.	TGTGCCAGCAGCCCTGGGACAGTTCGGGAAAAACTGTTTTTT	CASSPGTVREKLFF
TRBD1	TRBV5-1	TRBJ1-6	once	TGCGCCAGCAGCCAGGCCGGGACAGTCTATAATTCACCCCTCCACTTT	CASSQAGTVYNSPLHF
.	TRBV27	TRBJ1-5	.	TGTGCCAGCATGGAATTAGGACACCTCAGCAATCAGCCCCAGCATTTT	CASMELGHLSNQPQHF
TRBD1	TRBV25-1	TRBJ1-6	.	TGTGCCAGCAGTCAACGACAGGGGGGAGGTCGGGGTTCACCCCTCCACTTT	CASSQRQGGGRGSPLHF
.	TRBV29-1	TRBJ2-4	.	TGCAGCGTTGAAGGAACCCAGACAGAATCCAAAAACATTCAGTACTTC	CSVEGTQTESKNIQYF
.	TRBV18	TRBJ1-4	.	TGTGCCAGCTCACGGGACTCCAATGAAAAACTGTTTTTT	CASSRDSNEKLFF
TRBD1	TRBV5-5	TRBJ1-2	.	TGTGCCAGCAGCTTGGAGGGACAGGGGGCGTATGGCTACACCTTC	CASSLEGQGAYGYTF
TRBD1	TRBV5-1	TRBJ2-4	.	TGCGCCAGCAGCTCCGACAGGGACGGCATTCAGTACTTC	CASSSDRDGIQYF
.	TRBV10-2	TRBJ1-2	.	TGCGCCAGCAGTGATAGAGGGCAGGCTGACGGCTATGGCTACACCTTC	CASSDRGQADGYGYTF
.	TRBV5-4	TRBJ2-5	once	TGTGCCAGCAGCTCCCAAGGAGGCGAGACCCAGTACTTC	CASSSQGGETQYF
.	TRBV5-8	TRBJ1-5	.	TGTGCCAGCAGCTTGTTCGGGGATCAGCCCCAGCATTTT	CASSLFGDQPQHF
.	TRBV3-1/TRBV3-2	TRBJ2-5	once	TGTGCCAGCAGCCAAGAGGCTAGCGTTCAGACCCAGTACTTC	CASSQEASVQTQYF
TRBD2	TRBV10-3	TRBJ2-3	.	TGTGCCATCAGTGATAATCGCGGGGGGAAAGATACGCAGTATTTT	CAISDNRGGKDTQYF
TRBD1	TRBV15	TRBJ1-2	once	TGTGCCACCAGCCCGGACAGGGGGCGATATGGCTACACCTTC	CATSPDRGRYGYTF
.	TRBV3-1/TRBV3-2	TRBJ1-3	once	TGTGCCAGCAGCCAAGATCGGAGCTCTGGAAACACCATATATTTT	CASSQDRSSGNTIYF
TRBD1	TRBV9	TRBJ1-1	.	TGTGCCAGCAGCGTAGATGGCAGGGGGCGTTTGAACACTGAAGCTTTCTTT	CASSVDGRGRLNTEAFF
.	TRBV9	TRBJ2-2	many	TGTGCCAGCAGCCCCCGAGGTGGTAAGGACACCGGGGAGCTGTTTTTT	CASSPRGGKDTGELFF
TRBD1	TRBV2	TRBJ1-6	.	TGTGCCAGCAGTAACAGACAGGGTTCACCCCTCCACTTT	CASSNRQGSPLHF
TRBD1	TRBV7-8	TRBJ1-5	.	TGTGCCAGCAGCACGGACAGGGCGGATAGCAATCAGCCCCAGCATTTT	CASSTDRADSNQPQHF
TRBD2	TRBV7-9	TRBJ2-1	.	TGTGCCAGCAGCAATAGGGAACTAGCGGGGATCGATGAGCAGTTCTTC	CASSNRELAGIDEQFF
TRBD1	TRBV5-1	TRBJ1-4	.	TGCGCCAGCAGCTCAACCGGGACAGGGTCTGAAAAACTGTTTTTT	CASSSTGTGSEKLFF
TRBD1	TRBV14	TRBJ1-6	once	TGTGCCAGCAGCCAAATTACAGGGGTCAATTCACCCCTCCACTTT	CASSQITGVNSPLHF
TRBD1	TRBV6-5	TRBJ2-2	once	TGTGCCAGCAGCCAGGGGACAGTCCGCACCGGGGAGCTGTTTTTT	CASSQGTVRTGELFF
.	TRBV25-1	TRBJ1-5	.	TGTGCCAGCTATCAGGGGCTCAATCAGCCCCAGCATTTT	CASYQGLNQPQHF
.	TRBV13	TRBJ2-5	.	TGTGCCAGCAGTTCGACTTCTAGGGAGACCCAGTACTTC	CASSSTSRETQYF
.	TRBV4-1	TRBJ1-1	.	TGCGCCAGCAGCCAAGATCAGGGGTGGACTGAAGCTTTCTTT	CASSQDQGWTEAFF
.	TRBV18	TRBJ1-2	.	TGTGCCAGCTCACTATCGGAGGGGTACGTCTATGGCTACACCTTC	CASSLSEGYVYGYTF
.	TRBV28	TRBJ2-3	.	TGTGCCAGCAGTTCGGAGGGGTCCACAGATACGCAGTATTTT	CASSSEGSTDTQYF
.	TRBV6-6	TRBJ2-2	.	TGTGCCAGCGCGACTTCGGCCAACACCGGGGAGCTGTTTTTT	CASATSANTGELFF
TRBD1	TRBV6-2/TRBV6-3	TRBJ2-5	.	TGTGCCAGCAGTGCGGACAGGAAAGAGACCCAGTACTTC	CASSADRKETQYF
TRBD1	TRBV27	TRBJ2-7	once	TGTGCCAGCAGTTCCCGGGACAGGGGGCGCGAGCAGTACTTC	CASSSRDRGREQYF
TRBD1	TRBV6-5	TRBJ1-2	.	TGTGCCAGCAGTAGGGACAGCGTCTACTATGGCTACACCTTC	CASSRDSVYYGYTF
.	TRBV5-6	TRBJ1-2	once	TGTGCCAGCAGCCGTATCGGGGGGCTCTATGGCTACACCTTC	CASSRIGGLYGYTF
.	TRBV6-1	TRBJ1-1	once	TGTGCCAGCAGAGAGGGAGGTAGGCCGAACACTGAAGCTTTCTTT	CASREGGRPNTEAFF
TRBD2	TRBV7-2	TRBJ2-7	few	TGTGCCAGCAGCTTCAGCGGGGAGAACGAGCAGTACTTC	CASSFSGENEQYF
TRBD1	TRBV19	TRBJ2-1	.	TGTGCCACCCGGGACAGACCGTACAATGAGCAGTTCTTC	CATRDRPYNEQFF
.	TRBV15	TRBJ2-1	.	TGTGCCACCAGCAGAGACATCGGACTGGGTTACAATGAGCAGTTCTTC	CATSRDIGLGYNEQFF
.	TRBV27	TRBJ1-3	.	TGTGCCAGCAGTCCCCGCGGGGTCTCTGGAAACACCATATATTTT	CASSPRGVSGNTIYF
.	TRBV5-5	TRBJ2-6	.	TGTGCCAGCAGCTTGGCGCGAGGTAGCAACGTCCTGACTTTC	CASSLARGSNVLTF
TRBD1	TRBV19	TRBJ2-1	.	TGTGCCAGTAGCCAGACAGGGGGCTATGAGCAGTTCTTC	CASSQTGGYEQFF
TRBD2	TRBV7-6	TRBJ2-7	.	TGTGCCAGCAGTCTTAGCGGGGGGGCTTTAGCTTCCTACGAGCAGTACTTC	CASSLSGGALASYEQYF
.	TRBV13	TRBJ1-5	.	TGTGCCAGCAGCTTAGGAGGGGGACCTAGCAATCAGCCCCAGCATTTT	CASSLGGGPSNQPQHF
.	TRBV7-2	TRBJ2-5	.	TGTGCCAGCAACCCTACCCGCCAAGAGACCCAGTACTTC	CASNPTRQETQYF
.	TRBV7-9	TRBJ1-1	few	TGTGCCAGCAGCTCGTTGGGGACTGGCACTGAAGCTTTCTTT	CASSSLGTGTEAFF
.	TRBV6-5	TRBJ1-6	.	TGTGCCAGCAGTTACTGGGGAGATTCACCCCTCCACTTT	CASSYWGDSPLHF
TRBD1	TRBV24-1	TRBJ2-2	.	TGTGCCACCCGATCGACAGGGTTTATAGGCGGGGAGCTGTTTTTT	CATRSTGFIGGELFF
TRBD2	TRBV7-2	TRBJ2-3	.	TGTGCCAGCAGCTATCCGGGAGGACTTACAGATACGCAGTATTTT	CASSYPGGLTDTQYF
TRBD2	TRBV27	TRBJ2-3	.	TGTGCCAGCAGTTCGGCGACTAGCGGGGGCCCCCCAGATACGCAGTATTTT	CASSSATSGGPPDTQYF
.	TRBV7-2	TRBJ1-1	.	TGTGCCAGCAGCGGGCAACCGAACACTGAAGCTTTCTTT	CASSGQPNTEAFF
.	TRBV6-5	TRBJ2-1	.	TGTGCCAGCAGTTACGTGAAAGGGGGGGGCGGCAATGAGCAGTTCTTC	CASSYVKGGGGNEQFF
TRBD1	TRBV6-2/TRBV6-3	TRBJ1-5	.	TGTGCCAGCAGTTACTTATTGGGACAGCCTAATCAGCCCCAGCATTTT	CASSYLLGQPNQPQHF